Listed here are 8 T cell receptor beta chains from one sample, sequenced in a study of blood T cell repertoires in COVID-19. This table comes from immunoSEQ multiplex PCR, and its TCRdb copy is limited to in-frame clones, with some not included. The sample includes under 150,000 clones, roughly 88% of them seen just once. The source material was peripheral blood. All receptors come from a human donor in a cohort sampled during active COVID-19.

This chain links TRBV5-1 with TRBJ2-5, with 8 positions matching TRBD1. The CDR3 is 15 amino acids. V shed 4 bases and J 1 base; nucleotides not matched to a gene: 6. The germline gives CDR1 SGHRS, CDR2 YFSETQ. As DNA, the CDR3 is TGCGCCAGCAGCGGACCGGACAGGGCCCAAGAGACCCAGTACTTC. Translated, it gives CASSGPDRAQETQYF.

The CDR3 reads CASGLAGGSYNEQFF. The CDR3 DNA sequence: TGTGCCAGCGGACTAGCGGGGGGATCCTACAATGAGCAGTTCTTC. The chain combines TRBV6-5 with TRBJ2-1; 14 bases are shared with TRBD2. The V gene's germline CDR1 is MNHEY and CDR2 SVGAGI. The CDR3 loop spans 15 amino acids. With V trimmed by 8 bases and J by 1 base, 1 base remained unmatched.

The chain combines TRBV6-2 or TRBV6-3 with TRBJ2-3; D might be TRBD2 (7 bases). V was shortened by 0 bases and J by 2 bases, with 12 bases between the two germline ends. Germline assignment: CDR1 MNHEY and CDR2 SVGEGT. CDR3 size: 16 residues. In DNA, the CDR3 is TGTGCCAGCAGTTACTCGAGCGGGGACAACACAGATACGCAGTATTTT. This gives the protein CASSYSSGDNTDTQYF.

The chain joins TRBV9 to TRBJ2-1; 7 nucleotides align to TRBD1. CDR1 and CDR2 (germline): SGDLS, YYNGEE. Unmatched junction bases numbered 8, after V lost 4 bases and J lost 10 bases. This CDR3 has 13 residues. The DNA of the CDR3 is TGTGCCAGCAGCACCCGGACAGGAGGAGAGCAGTTCTTC. This encodes CASSTRTGGEQFF.

The chain is built from TRBV19 and TRBJ2-7; D might be TRBD2 (6 bases). V was clipped by 3 bases and J by 3 bases, with 9 bases between them. From germline, CDR1 is LNHDA and CDR2 SQIVND (reference sequence). The length of the CDR3 is 13 residues. CDR3 nucleotide sequence: TGTGCCAGTAGTATGGGGGGAGGCTACGAGCAGTACTTC. It encodes CASSMGGGYEQYF.

CDR3 amino acids: CASSPPGLAGAKNIQYF. CDR3 in DNA: TGTGCCAGCAGCCCCCCTGGACTAGCGGGGGCCAAAAACATTCAGTACTTC. The rearrangement uses TRBV7-8 and TRBJ2-4, with 12 bases that match TRBD2. The CDR3 length is 17 residues. V was pared by 5 bases and J by 1 base, with 6 bases of the junction left unmatched. Germline CDR1 reads SGHVS; CDR2 reads FQNEAQ.

The chain carries TRBV5-5 and TRBJ2-5, with a weak D call TRBD1 (6 bases). The V end was cut by 5 bases, the J end by 5 bases, with 19 bases between. This CDR3 region has 15 residues. Germline CDR1 reads SGHKS; CDR2 reads YYEKEE (reference sequence). The CDR3 DNA sequence: TGTGCCAGCAGTGACGTTGGGGGCTTGACGGAGACCCAGTACTTC. This sequence encodes CASSDVGGLTETQYF.

CDR3 coding DNA: TGTGCCAGCAGTTGGAGCTTCAATCAGCCCCAGCATTTT. Translation gives CASSWSFNQPQHF. The chain carries TRBV6-6 and TRBJ1-5; D is undetermined. Germline V gene data show CDR1 as MNHNY and CDR2 as SVGAGI (reference sequence). This CDR3 comprises 13 residues. V was shortened by 4 bases and J by 3 bases, with 7 bases between the two germline ends.